This TCR beta chain was sequenced during a study of blood T cells in healthy people across ages. The V end lost 3 bases, the J end lost 1 base, and 13 bases lay between the germline ends. The CDR3 has 15 amino acids. Germline lookup yields CDR1 LGHNA and CDR2 YSLEER. Alongside a J-beta primer mix, a sample-barcoded 5' primer served in a second PCR lasting about 6 to 12 cycles. TCRdb re-analysed the 5' RACE reads in MiXCR, keeping a single row per CDR3 protein. The sample has around 800,000 distinct CDR3 sequences, under 45% seen once. Overall study findings and caveats: Compared with aged donors, long-lived donors showed fewer expanded clones, suggesting selection. Correlation between TCR beta diversity and naive T cell percentage was strong.

As to this clonotype: Its antigen is undetermined.

V gene TRBV4-3 combines with J gene TRBJ2-7; possible D gene TRBD1, 6 bases. The clonotype was recovered from a man between 60 and 70 years old in good health. What was sequenced was blood. CDR3 DNA sequence: TGCGCCAGCAGCCAGGCGCGGACAGCATCCTACGAGCAGTACTTC. It translates to CASSQARTASYEQYF.